This entry is about one T cell receptor (beta chain). A junction boundary mismatches the germline segment, possibly from a read error. The record originates from a study of regulatory T cells in long-lasting Graves disease. Building the TCR beta libraries relied on iRepertoire HTBI primers, and CDR3 regions underwent Arm-PCR. In TCRdb, the multiplex PCR reads were re-called with MiXCR into one record per CDR3 protein. There are fewer than 550,000 distinct CDR3 sequences in the sample; 16% occur only once, and 23% lies in the top ten. CDR3 length: 13 amino acids. Germline V gives CDR1 LNHDA, CDR2 SQIVND (reference sequence). The time point: newly diagnosed GD, antithyroid drugs for less than 3 months. RNA isolated from PBMCs was used to make the TCR library. These data were also filed under a second study, of T cells in Graves' hyperthyroidism and ophthalmopathy.

The chain uses TRBV19 and TRBJ2-7; D unclear. This clonotype was sampled from a woman aged 18-30 years with Graves disease. The material sequenced was peripheral blood mononuclear cells (PBMCs), taken at new diagnosis, from a patient treated with antithyroid drugs. The CDR3 DNA is TGTGCCGGTAGTATCTCATTTGGCTACGAGCAGTACTTC. It codes for CAGSISFGYEQYF.